The clone carrying this T cell receptor beta chain was seen just once. These data are taken from a study of T cell responses to AZD1222 COVID-19 vaccine. Assay: immunoSEQ multiplex PCR; the TCRdb copy retains only in-frame clones and omits some. The sample comprises 130,000 to 150,000 clones, about 93% of which are singletons, and approximately 2% rests with the top ten. CDR3 length: 14 amino acids. Looked up from germline, CDR1 is SEHNR and CDR2 is FQNEAQ (reference sequence). V lost 3 bases to trimming and J lost 4 bases; unmatched junction nucleotides: 5. This receptor was identified in an adult in good health. This material consisted of peripheral blood, taken on day 0 of AZD1222 vaccination. V usage is TRBV7-9 and J usage is TRBJ2-7; TRBD1 aligns across 8 bases. The CDR3 is CASSFDRGMYEQYF. As DNA, the CDR3 is TGTGCCAGCAGCTTTGACAGGGGCATGTACGAGCAGTACTTC.